The 31 T cell receptor beta chains below come from one sample, sequenced in a study of blood T cell repertoires in COVID-19 (dated by TCRdb to the early 2020s). The library was made by the immunoSEQ multiplex PCR assay. As stored in TCRdb, this immuneACCESS dataset retains in-frame rearrangements with V and J assigned. A fraction of the clones does not appear; measured against another copy, unresolved V genes explain less than half of the discrepancy, and the remainder lacks a known reason. The sample records tens of thousands of clones, 70% to 90% of which are singletons. The leading ten clones occupy roughly 7.2% of the sample. The sequenced sample was peripheral blood. Receptors were obtained from a man in his sixties with acute or convalescent COVID-19.

CDR3 region: CAISQTGGNTEAFF. The CDR3 nucleotides read TGTGCCATCAGCCAGACAGGGGGGAACACTGAAGCTTTCTTT. The V gene is TRBV10-3, the J gene TRBJ1-1; 9 bases match TRBD1. The germline V gene encodes CDR1 ENHRY and CDR2 SYGVKD. The CDR3 contains 14 residues. With 6 bases clipped from V and 1 base from J, the junction kept 3 bases outside the gene matches.

This clone came up a few times. V and J are TRBV5-4 and TRBJ2-5; tentatively, D is TRBD1 (6 bases). This CDR3 is built from 14 residues. V lost 2 bases to trimming and J lost 1 base, with 9 bases between them. Germline V gene data show CDR1 as SGHNT and CDR2 as YYREEE (reference sequence). CDR3 residues: CASSLAGAQETQYF. CDR3 in DNA: TGTGCCAGCAGCTTAGCAGGGGCCCAAGAGACCCAGTACTTC.

J is TRBJ2-1 and V is TRBV7-6, with D unresolved. The CDR3 is 12 residues long. Between the trimmed V and J ends, which lost 2 bases and 10 bases, there was a span of 9 bases. Germline CDR1 SGHVS, CDR2 FNYEAQ. The CDR3 reads CASSLFSTEQFF. In DNA form, the CDR3 reads TGTGCCAGCAGCTTATTCAGTACCGAGCAGTTCTTC.

The V gene is TRBV19, the J gene TRBJ1-1; the D is unclear. V was pared by 5 bases and J by 4 bases, with 5 bases between. The length of the CDR3 is 11 residues. CDR1 and CDR2 from the germline V gene are LNHDA and SQIVND (reference sequence). The CDR3 DNA reads as TGTGCCAGTAGTGCCAGCACTGAAGCTTTCTTT. It translates to CASSASTEAFF. The variable domain in full, completed from reference TRBV19 and TRBJ1-1, reads DGGITQSPKYLFRKEGQNVTLSCEQNLNHDAMYWYRQDPGQGLRLIYYSQIVNDFQKGDIAEGYSVSREKKESFPLTVTSAQKNPTAFYLCASSASTEAFFGQGTRLTVV.

In nucleotides, the CDR3 is TGCGCCAGCAGGCCATCAAAACAGGACACAGATACGCAGTATTTT. Translated: CASRPSKQDTDTQYF. The gene calls are TRBV10-1 and TRBJ2-3; D perhaps matches TRBD1 (5 bases). The CDR3 extends over 15 amino acids. Deletions cut 6 bases from V and 2 bases from J, with 15 bases between. CDR1 WNHNN and CDR2 SYGVQD come from the germline V gene (reference sequence).

The chain recombines TRBV5-1 with TRBJ2-5, with D hard to call. The CDR3 contains 16 residues. Germline CDR1 SGHRS, CDR2 YFSETQ. The germline V and J ends were trimmed by 2 bases and 5 bases, with 19 bases remaining between them. As DNA, the CDR3 is TGCGCCAGCAGCTTTGGCGAAACAGAGAGAAGGGAGACCCAGTACTTC. Its translation is CASSFGETERRETQYF.

J is TRBJ2-2 and V is TRBV5-1; 10 nucleotides match TRBD2. CDR1 is SGHRS and CDR2 is YFSETQ in the germline V gene. CDR3 length equals 19 residues. After removal of 0 bases from V and 0 bases from J, the junction contained 8 bases not matched to a gene. CDR3 region: CASSLVGPSGGSNTGELFF. The CDR3 DNA is TGCGCCAGCAGCTTGGTAGGTCCTAGCGGGGGATCGAACACCGGGGAGCTGTTTTTT.

V usage is TRBV14 and J usage is TRBJ2-7, with 9 bases aligning to TRBD1. V shed 5 bases, J shed 7 bases, and the junction held 12 bases outside the gene matches. Germline assignment: CDR1 SGHDN and CDR2 FVKESK. The CDR3 spans 15 residues. The CDR3 loop is CASSSGTGWFGEQYF. Written as DNA, the CDR3 is TGTGCCAGCAGCTCTGGGACAGGGTGGTTTGGGGAGCAGTACTTC.

The V call is TRBV7-4, the J call TRBJ2-3; D may be TRBD2 (6 bases). CDR3 length equals 15 residues. The germline V gene has CDR1 SGHVT and CDR2 SQSDAQ. With 4 bases removed from V and 3 bases from J, the gap between germline ends came to 14 bases. This chain's CDR3 is CASSCPGVGTDTQYF. CDR3 coding DNA: TGTGCCAGCAGCTGTCCGGGGGTGGGAACAGATACGCAGTATTTT.

V usage is TRBV5-6 and J usage is TRBJ2-7; D gene uncertain. This CDR3 has 18 residues. V shed 5 bases and J shed 2 bases, with 26 bases lying between them. CDR1 SGHDT and CDR2 YYEEEE come from the germline V gene. The CDR3 sequence is CASSTAGLFPPRTYEQYF. Here the CDR3 DNA reads TGTGCCAGCAGTACTGCAGGATTATTTCCGCCCCGGACCTACGAGCAGTACTTC.

This clone is a singleton in its sample. This chain uses TRBV28 with TRBJ1-4; 10 nucleotides align to TRBD1. Germline V gives CDR1 MDHEN, CDR2 SYDVKM. The CDR3 sequence is 16 residues long. V shed 4 bases and J 1 base; nucleotides not matched to a gene: 3. CDR3 in DNA: TGTGCCAGCAGTTCCCGGGACAGGGGAACTAATGAAAAACTGTTTTTT. The encoded protein is CASSSRDRGTNEKLFF.

This chain joins TRBV5-1 and TRBJ1-6; the D gene is possibly TRBD1 (6 bases). CDR3 length: 14 residues. V was shortened by 0 bases and J by 7 bases, with 8 bases between the two germline ends. The V gene's germline CDR1 is SGHRS and CDR2 YFSETQ. Here the CDR3 DNA reads TGCGCCAGCAGCTTGGACCAGGGGAATTCACCCCTCCACTTT. Translation gives CASSLDQGNSPLHF.

The chain couples TRBV12-3 or TRBV12-4 to TRBJ1-1, with 7 bases aligning to TRBD1. There are 13 residues in the CDR3. V lost 8 bases to trimming and J lost 1 base; unmatched junction nucleotides: 4. The CDR3 region is CASDTGENTEAFF. The CDR3 DNA sequence: TGTGCCAGCGATACAGGGGAGAACACTGAAGCTTTCTTT.

V and J are TRBV5-6 and TRBJ1-5; D gene unclear. Germline V gene sequence: CDR1 SGHDT, CDR2 YYEEEE. Deletions cut 6 bases from V and 0 bases from J, with 13 bases between. The CDR3 is 15 amino acids. The CDR3 DNA reads TGTGCCAGCACCCTGGGGAGTTATAGCAATCAGCCCCAGCATTTT. This translates into CASTLGSYSNQPQHF.

This chain connects TRBV6-1 to TRBJ2-7; D perhaps matches TRBD1 (6 bases). The CDR3 contains 15 residues. CDR1 is MNHNS and CDR2 is SASEGT in the germline V gene. Trimming removed 2 bases at V and 6 bases at J, with 17 bases between. DNA of the CDR3: TGTGCCAGCAGTGAACGGGCAGGGGAATGGTCCGAGCAGTACTTC. This encodes CASSERAGEWSEQYF.

V usage is TRBV29-1 and J usage is TRBJ1-1; 7 positions agree with TRBD1. The CDR3 runs 14 residues. V shed 5 bases, J shed 2 bases, and the junction held 8 bases outside the gene matches. Germline CDR1 is SQVTM and CDR2 is ANQGSEA. The CDR3 loop reads CSVNPTGTNTEAFF. The DNA for the CDR3 is TGCAGCGTTAACCCGACAGGGACCAACACTGAAGCTTTCTTT.

This rearrangement joins TRBV9 to TRBJ2-1; TRBD2 matches 10 bases. The CDR3 runs to 17 residues. Trimming at V came to 2 bases and at J to 8 bases, leaving 13 bases not matched to a gene. CDR1 and CDR2 from the germline V gene are SGDLS and YYNGEE. The CDR3 spells CASSVPYRAGGIDEQFF. CDR3 sequence (DNA): TGTGCCAGCAGCGTCCCCTACAGAGCGGGGGGGATAGATGAGCAGTTCTTC.

CDR3 in DNA: TGTGCCAGCAGCCCCTCAGGGGGCCAGCCCCAGCATTTT. Residues: CASSPSGGQPQHF. V gene TRBV6-5 combines with J gene TRBJ1-5, with 8 nucleotides matching TRBD1. CDR1 is MNHEY and CDR2 is SVGAGI in the germline V gene. The CDR3 covers 13 residues. Losses at the gene ends were 6 bases for V and 7 bases for J; bases not matched to a gene: 5.

In this sample, this clone turned up a few times. In DNA form, the CDR3 reads TGTGCCAGCAGCTTAAGGACAGGGGAATCTGAAAAACTGTTTTTT. This codes for CASSLRTGESEKLFF. The rearrangement joins TRBV5-4 to TRBJ1-4, with TRBD1 matching 9 bases. From germline, CDR1 is SGHNT and CDR2 YYREEE (reference sequence). This CDR3 region has 15 residues. With 2 bases clipped from V and 7 bases from J, the junction kept 6 bases outside the gene matches.

The gene calls are TRBV5-1 and TRBJ2-1; 10 nucleotides match TRBD2. Germline CDR1 is SGHRS and CDR2 is YFSETQ. Unmatched junction bases numbered 7, after V lost 2 bases and J lost 8 bases. CDR3 length: 15 amino acids. CDR3 bases: TGCGCCAGCAGCTTAAGAACTAGCGGGAACGATGAGCAGTTCTTC. Translation gives CASSLRTSGNDEQFF.

This clone was seen only a few times. This chain joins TRBV2 and TRBJ1-2; 7 bases map to TRBD1. The CDR3 sequence is 13 residues long. Germline CDR1 SNHLY, CDR2 FYNNEI. V trimming: 6 bases; J trimming: 2 bases; junction bases outside the gene matches: 3. CDR3 loop: CASRRGQNYGYTF. CDR3 in DNA: TGTGCCAGCAGGCGGGGACAGAACTATGGCTACACCTTC.

V gene TRBV2 combines with J gene TRBJ2-2, with a tentative D call TRBD1 (5 bases). Trimming shortened V by 8 bases and J by 7 bases, and 11 bases separated the two germline ends. Germline assignment: CDR1 SNHLY and CDR2 FYNNEI. There are 12 residues in the CDR3. The CDR3 loop reads CASGLGVGELFF. CDR3 DNA sequence: TGTGCCAGCGGTCTAGGGGTCGGGGAGCTGTTTTTT.

The rearrangement links TRBV25-1 to TRBJ2-1; the match to TRBD2 covers 10 bases. J gave up 0 bases and V 7 bases, and 12 bases lay outside the gene matches. There are 18 residues in the CDR3. From germline, CDR1 is MGHDK and CDR2 SYGVNS. CDR3 sequence reads: CASKRTSGEIPSYNEQFF. The CDR3 DNA reads TGTGCCAGCAAGCGGACTAGCGGAGAGATCCCCTCCTACAATGAGCAGTTCTTC.

The chain is built from TRBV27 and TRBJ1-5; D may be TRBD1 (6 bases). From germline, CDR1 is MNHEY and CDR2 SMNVEV (reference sequence). V was clipped by 2 bases and J by 3 bases, with 8 bases between them. The CDR3 contains 14 residues. CDR3 region: CASSLPGVNQPQHF. In nucleotides, the CDR3 is TGTGCCAGCAGTTTACCAGGGGTCAATCAGCCCCAGCATTTT.

V gene TRBV28 combines with J gene TRBJ1-2, with D hard to call. The CDR3 totals 13 residues. Trimming shortened V by 2 bases and J by 0 bases, and 4 bases separated the two germline ends. Germline values: CDR1 MDHEN, CDR2 SYDVKM. CDR3 amino acids: CASSLAANYGYTF. CDR3 DNA: TGTGCCAGCAGTTTAGCGGCTAACTATGGCTACACCTTC.

The chain couples TRBV4-2 to TRBJ2-2; D is perhaps TRBD2 (6 bases). This CDR3 contains 16 residues. V lost 4 bases to trimming and J lost 4 bases, with 16 bases between them. The V gene's germline CDR1 is LGHNA and CDR2 YNFKEQ. The CDR3 protein is CASSLTQRASTGELFF. The CDR3 DNA sequence: TGTGCCAGCAGCCTAACCCAGCGGGCCTCCACCGGGGAGCTGTTTTTT.

The CDR3 spells CASSLLTPAQPQHF. The CDR3 DNA is TGTGCCAGCAGTTTGTTGACTCCCGCGCAGCCCCAGCATTTT. This chain uses TRBV28 with TRBJ1-5; no clear D. Trimming removed 3 bases at V and 7 bases at J, with 13 bases between. CDR3 size: 14 residues. Germline V lookup: CDR1 MDHEN, CDR2 SYDVKM.

This chain links TRBV24-1 with TRBJ1-3; 9 positions agree with TRBD1. Germline assignment: CDR1 KGHDR and CDR2 SFDVKD. The CDR3 consists of 21 residues. V shed 0 bases and J 0 bases; nucleotides not matched to a gene: 14. The CDR3 DNA follows: TGTGCCACCAGTGATTTGGACGTTCCGGGACAGGGAGACTTCTCTGGAAACACCATATATTTT. The encoded protein is CATSDLDVPGQGDFSGNTIYF.

The CDR3 coding sequence is TGTGCCAGCAGGCGGGACTACGAGCAGTACTTC. Its translation: CASRRDYEQYF. The chain joins TRBV6-5 to TRBJ2-7; tentatively, D is TRBD2 (6 bases). Trimming left V 6 bases short and J 3 bases short, with 6 bases between. Germline V gene sequence: CDR1 MNHEY, CDR2 SVGAGI. CDR3 size: 11 residues.

This chain uses TRBV9 with TRBJ1-3; weak D call: TRBD1 (6 bases). The CDR3 is 14 amino acids. With 1 base removed from V and 2 bases from J, the gap between germline ends came to 7 bases. The germline gives CDR1 SGDLS, CDR2 YYNGEE. The CDR3 protein is CASSVQGTGNTIYF. CDR3 nucleotides: TGTGCCAGCAGCGTACAGGGGACTGGAAACACCATATATTTT.

J is TRBJ2-5 and V is TRBV11-2, with a weak D call TRBD1 (5 bases). The ends were cut back, 3 bases at V and 1 base at J, with 15 bases in the middle. The length of the CDR3 is 16 residues. The V gene's germline CDR1 is SGHAT and CDR2 FQNNGV. CDR3 sequence (DNA): TGTGCCAGCAGCTTTACAGGAAAACCTAGCCAAGAGACCCAGTACTTC. Translated, it gives CASSFTGKPSQETQYF.